One TCR beta chain is described in this entry. The antigen remains unidentified. The entry originates in a study of shared clonotypes between healthy human individuals. Method: immunoSEQ multiplex PCR; TCRdb's copy keeps in-frame clones and lacks some. The profile covers millions of clones, with about 95% appearing a single time and 0.13% taken by the ten largest. The CDR3 runs 14 residues. V dropped 0 bases and J dropped 3; count of bases not matched to a gene: 2. CDR1 is GTSNPN, CDR2 SVGIG, per germline (reference sequence). Overall study findings and caveats: Only blood was sampled; tissue repertoires likely differ. Unshared clonotypes carried lower generation probabilities than those common to all four donors.

Input material: naive CD4+ T cells sorted from blood. Noted subset: CD45RA+ positively selected. The chain employs TRBV30 and TRBJ2-5; the match to TRBD2 covers 9 bases. The receptor's source is a man younger than 30 in good health. The CDR3 spells CAWSVLAGEETQYF. In nucleotides, the CDR3 is TGTGCCTGGAGTGTATTAGCGGGAGAAGAGACCCAGTACTTC.